This T cell receptor beta chain was recorded in a study of early stage breast cancer tumors. In the study overall: Twelve of the 16 invasive tumors were ER+, PR+ and HER2-.

Profiled with immunoSEQ multiplex PCR; TCRdb holds only in-frame clones, not every one. The sample contains several thousand clones, roughly 70% of which appear only once. This clone turned up a few times. The target antigen is unknown. The CDR3 consists of 15 residues. Germline loops: CDR1 MNHNS, CDR2 SASEGT. With 2 bases removed from V and 2 bases from J, the gap between germline ends came to 12 bases. Study observations and caveats: Compared with adjacent normal breast, tumors showed 2 to 2.5-fold denser, more clonal T cells.

The sequencing input was breast tumor tissue. The V call is TRBV6-1, the J call TRBJ2-5, with D tentatively TRBD2 (6 bases). This sequence was found in a person between 45 and 65 years old with breast cancer. The CDR3 loop reads CASSEWTGRQETQYF. The CDR3 DNA reads TGTGCCAGCAGTGAATGGACGGGGAGGCAAGAGACCCAGTACTTC.